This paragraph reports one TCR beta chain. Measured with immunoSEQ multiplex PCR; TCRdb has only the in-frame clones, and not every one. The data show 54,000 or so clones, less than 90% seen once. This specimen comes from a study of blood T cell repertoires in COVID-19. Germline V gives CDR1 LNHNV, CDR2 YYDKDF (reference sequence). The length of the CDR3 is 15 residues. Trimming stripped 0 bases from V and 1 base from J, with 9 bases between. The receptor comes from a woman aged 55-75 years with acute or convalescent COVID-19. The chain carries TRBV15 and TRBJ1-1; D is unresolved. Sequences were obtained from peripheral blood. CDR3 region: CATSRDRSGNTEAFF. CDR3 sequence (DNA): TGTGCCACCAGCAGAGATCGGTCAGGGAACACTGAAGCTTTCTTT.